This TCR beta chain was recovered during a study of blood T cell repertoires in COVID-19. In germline, CDR1 is SSHAT, CDR2 FNYEAQ (reference sequence). The length of the CDR3 is 17 residues. Per the original data handling: Reference gene primer amplification yielded estimated nucleated cell counts. Method: immunoSEQ multiplex PCR; TCRdb's copy keeps in-frame clones and lacks some. The V and J calls and clone size come from that table; D and trimming were worked out from the DNA. The data show a few hundred thousand clones, with 85% to 90% seen just once and around 0.98% held by the top ten. Comments on this clone: One junction end does not reproduce the germline sequence, and a read error may be involved.

Sequenced material: peripheral blood. This rearrangement joins TRBV7-7 to TRBJ1-2; no clear D gene. This sequence was found in a woman in her forties with COVID-19, enrolled during active disease. The CDR3 region has the DNA TGTGCTAGCACCCAAAACCCGTGGGTACGGGTCGGCTATGGCTACACCTTC. As protein: CASTQNPWVRVGYGYTF.